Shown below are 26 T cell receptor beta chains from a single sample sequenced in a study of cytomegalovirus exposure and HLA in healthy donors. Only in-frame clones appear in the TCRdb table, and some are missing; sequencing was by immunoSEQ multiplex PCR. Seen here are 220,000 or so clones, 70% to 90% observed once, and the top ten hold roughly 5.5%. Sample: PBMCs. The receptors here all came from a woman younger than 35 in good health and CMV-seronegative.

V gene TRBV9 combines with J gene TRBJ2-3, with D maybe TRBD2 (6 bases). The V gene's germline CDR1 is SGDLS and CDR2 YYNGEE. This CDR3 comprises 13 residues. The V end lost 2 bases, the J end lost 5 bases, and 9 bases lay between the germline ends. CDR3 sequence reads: CASSVLGGDTQYF. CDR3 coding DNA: TGTGCCAGCAGCGTGCTGGGGGGAGATACGCAGTATTTT.

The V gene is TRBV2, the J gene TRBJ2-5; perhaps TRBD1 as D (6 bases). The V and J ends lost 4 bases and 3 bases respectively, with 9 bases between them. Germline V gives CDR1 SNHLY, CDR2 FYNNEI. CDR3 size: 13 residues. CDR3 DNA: TGTGCCAGCAGTGTTACAGGGAAAGAGACCCAGTACTTC. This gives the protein CASSVTGKETQYF.

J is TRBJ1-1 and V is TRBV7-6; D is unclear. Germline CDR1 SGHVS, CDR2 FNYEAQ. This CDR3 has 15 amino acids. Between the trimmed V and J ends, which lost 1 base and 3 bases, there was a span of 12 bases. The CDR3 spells CASSLDYAVYTEAFF. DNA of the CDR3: TGTGCCAGCAGCTTAGATTATGCAGTCTACACTGAAGCTTTCTTT.

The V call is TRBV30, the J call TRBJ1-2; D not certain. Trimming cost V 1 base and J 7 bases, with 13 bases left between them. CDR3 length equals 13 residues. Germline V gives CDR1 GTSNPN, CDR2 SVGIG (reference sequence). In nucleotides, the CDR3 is TGTGCCTGGAGTGGGAGCCGGTGGGCTGGCTACACCTTC. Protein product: CAWSGSRWAGYTF. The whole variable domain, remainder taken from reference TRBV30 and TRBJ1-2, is SQTIHQWPATLVQPVGSPLSLECTVEGTSNPNLYWYRQAAGRGLQLLFYSVGIGQISSEVPQNLSASRPQDRQFILSSKKLLLSDSGFYLCAWSGSRWAGYTFGSGTRLTVV.

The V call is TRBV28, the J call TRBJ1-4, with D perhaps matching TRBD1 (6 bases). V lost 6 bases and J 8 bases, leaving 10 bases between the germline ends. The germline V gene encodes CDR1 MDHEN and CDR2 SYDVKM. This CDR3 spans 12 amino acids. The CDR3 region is CASRGTREKLFF. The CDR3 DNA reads TGTGCCAGCAGGGGGACAAGAGAAAAACTGTTTTTT.

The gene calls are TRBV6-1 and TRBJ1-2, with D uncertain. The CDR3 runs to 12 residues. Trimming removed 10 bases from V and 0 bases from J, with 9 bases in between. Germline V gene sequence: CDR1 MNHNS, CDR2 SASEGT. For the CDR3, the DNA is TGTGCCACCCTGTCCCCTAACTATGGCTACACCTTC. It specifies CATLSPNYGYTF.

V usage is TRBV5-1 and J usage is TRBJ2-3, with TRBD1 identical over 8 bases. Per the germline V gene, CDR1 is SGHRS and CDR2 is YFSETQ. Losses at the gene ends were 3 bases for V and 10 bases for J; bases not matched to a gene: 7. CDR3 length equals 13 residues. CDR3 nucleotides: TGCGCCAGCAGCTCCGGACAGGGAACGGCGCAGTATTTT. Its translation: CASSSGQGTAQYF.

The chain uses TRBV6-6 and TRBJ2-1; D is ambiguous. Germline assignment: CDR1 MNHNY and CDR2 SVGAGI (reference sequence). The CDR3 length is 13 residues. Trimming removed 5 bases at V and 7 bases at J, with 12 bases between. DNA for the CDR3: TGTGCCAGCAGTCGCCAGGTTCAAAATGAGCAGTTCTTC. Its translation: CASSRQVQNEQFF.

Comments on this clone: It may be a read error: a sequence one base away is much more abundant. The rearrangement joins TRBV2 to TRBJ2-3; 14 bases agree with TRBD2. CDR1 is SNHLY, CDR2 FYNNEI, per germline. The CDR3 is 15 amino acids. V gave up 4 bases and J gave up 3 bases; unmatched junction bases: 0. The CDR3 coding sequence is TGTGCCAGCAGTGGGACTAGCGGGAGGACAGATACGCAGTATTTT. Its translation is CASSGTSGRTDTQYF. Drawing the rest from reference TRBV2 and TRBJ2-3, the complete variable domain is EPEVTQTPSHQVTQMGQEVILRCVPISNHLYFYWYRQILGQKVEFLVSFYNNEISEKSEIFDDQFSVERPDGSNFTLKIRSTKLEDSAMYFCASSGTSGRTDTQYFGPGTRLTVL.

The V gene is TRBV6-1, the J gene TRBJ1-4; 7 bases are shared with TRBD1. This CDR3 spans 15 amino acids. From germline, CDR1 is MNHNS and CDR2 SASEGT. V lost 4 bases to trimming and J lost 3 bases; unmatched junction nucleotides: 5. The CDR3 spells CASSGPGTANEKLFF. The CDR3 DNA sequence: TGTGCCAGCAGTGGGCCTGGGACAGCTAATGAAAAACTGTTTTTT.

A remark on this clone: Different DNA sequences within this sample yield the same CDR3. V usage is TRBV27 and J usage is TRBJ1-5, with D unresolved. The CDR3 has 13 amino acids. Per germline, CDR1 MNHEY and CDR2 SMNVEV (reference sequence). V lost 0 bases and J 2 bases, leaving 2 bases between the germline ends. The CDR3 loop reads CASSLSGNQPQHF. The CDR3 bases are TGTGCCAGCAGTTTATCGGGCAATCAGCCCCAGCATTTT.

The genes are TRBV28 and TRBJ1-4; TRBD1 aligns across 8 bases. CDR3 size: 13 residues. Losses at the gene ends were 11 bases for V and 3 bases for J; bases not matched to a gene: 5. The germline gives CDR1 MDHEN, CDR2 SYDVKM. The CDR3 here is CAVHRGANEKLFF. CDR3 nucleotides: TGTGCCGTTCACAGGGGGGCTAATGAAAAACTGTTTTTT.

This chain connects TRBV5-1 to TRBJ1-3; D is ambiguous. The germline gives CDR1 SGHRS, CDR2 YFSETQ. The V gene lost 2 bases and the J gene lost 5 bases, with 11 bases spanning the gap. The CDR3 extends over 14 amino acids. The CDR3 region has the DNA TGCGCCAGCAGCTTCGACGAGGGCCGAAACACCATATATTTT. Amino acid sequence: CASSFDEGRNTIYF. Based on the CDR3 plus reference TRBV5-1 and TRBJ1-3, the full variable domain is KAGVTQTPRYLIKTRGQQVTLSCSPISGHRSVSWYQQTPGQGLQFLFEYFSETQRNKGNFPGRFSGRQFSNSRSEMNVSTLELGDSALYLCASSFDEGRNTIYFGEGSWLTVV.

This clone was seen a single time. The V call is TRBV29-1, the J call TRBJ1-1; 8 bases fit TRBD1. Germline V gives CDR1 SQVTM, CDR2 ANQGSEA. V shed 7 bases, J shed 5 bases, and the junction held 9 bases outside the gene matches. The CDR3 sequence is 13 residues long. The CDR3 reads CSGTRQGRTEAFF. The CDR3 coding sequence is TGCAGCGGTACTAGACAGGGGCGGACTGAAGCTTTCTTT.

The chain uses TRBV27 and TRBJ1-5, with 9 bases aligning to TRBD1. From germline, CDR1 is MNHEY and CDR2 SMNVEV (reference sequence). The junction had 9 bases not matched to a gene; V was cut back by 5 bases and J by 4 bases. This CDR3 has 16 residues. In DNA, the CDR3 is TGTGCCAGCAGTGACGATACAGGGGGCGCAAATCAGCCCCAGCATTTT. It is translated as CASSDDTGGANQPQHF.

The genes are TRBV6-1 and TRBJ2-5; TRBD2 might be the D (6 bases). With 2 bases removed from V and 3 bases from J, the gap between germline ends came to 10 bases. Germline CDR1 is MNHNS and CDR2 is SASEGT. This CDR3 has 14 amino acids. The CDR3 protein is CASSELTGEETQYF. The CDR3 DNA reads TGTGCCAGCAGTGAACTAACGGGAGAAGAGACCCAGTACTTC.

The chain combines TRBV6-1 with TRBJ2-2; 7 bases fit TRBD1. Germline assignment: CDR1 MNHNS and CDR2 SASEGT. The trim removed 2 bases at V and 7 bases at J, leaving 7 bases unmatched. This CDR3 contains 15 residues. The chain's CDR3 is CASSEHDRADGELFF. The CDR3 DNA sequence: TGTGCCAGCAGTGAACACGACAGGGCGGACGGGGAGCTGTTTTTT.

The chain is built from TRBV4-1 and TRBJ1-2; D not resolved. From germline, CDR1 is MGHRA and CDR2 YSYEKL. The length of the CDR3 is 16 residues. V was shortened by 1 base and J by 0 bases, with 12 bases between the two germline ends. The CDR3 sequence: CASSQVRTASNYGYTF. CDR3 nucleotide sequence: TGCGCCAGCAGCCAAGTGCGGACTGCCTCTAACTATGGCTACACCTTC.

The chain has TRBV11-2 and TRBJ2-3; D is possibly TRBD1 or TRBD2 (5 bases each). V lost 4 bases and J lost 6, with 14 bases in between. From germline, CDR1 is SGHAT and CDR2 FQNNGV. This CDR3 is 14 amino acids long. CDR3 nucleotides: TGTGCCAGCAGCTCCCCCAGGGCGGGCGATACGCAGTATTTT. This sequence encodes CASSSPRAGDTQYF.

The DNA for the CDR3 is TGTGCCAGCAGCGAGCGGGACGGACCCTACGAGCAGTACTTC. Residues: CASSERDGPYEQYF. This chain joins TRBV7-6 and TRBJ2-7, with TRBD2 matching over 7 bases. The length of the CDR3 is 14 residues. Germline trimming cut 5 bases from V and 2 bases from J; bases unmatched to any gene: 6. Germline-derived CDR1 and CDR2 are SGHVS and FNYEAQ. The full variable domain, completed using reference TRBV7-6 and TRBJ2-7, is GAGVSQSPRYKVTKRGQDVALRCDPISGHVSLYWYRQALGQGPEFLTYFNYEAQQDKSGLPNDRFSAERPEGSISTLTIQRTEQRDSAMYRCASSERDGPYEQYFGPGTRLTVT.

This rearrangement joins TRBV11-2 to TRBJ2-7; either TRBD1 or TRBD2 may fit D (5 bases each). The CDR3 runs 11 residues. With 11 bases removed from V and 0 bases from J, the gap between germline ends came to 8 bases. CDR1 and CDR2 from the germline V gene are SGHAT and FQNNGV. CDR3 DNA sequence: TGTGCCTCGGGGACCTCCTACGAGCAGTACTTC. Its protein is CASGTSYEQYF.

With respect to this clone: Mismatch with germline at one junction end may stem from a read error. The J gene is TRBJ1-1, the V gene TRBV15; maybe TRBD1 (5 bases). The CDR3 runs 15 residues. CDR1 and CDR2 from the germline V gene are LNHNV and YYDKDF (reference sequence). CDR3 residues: CATRRGSGMGTEAFF. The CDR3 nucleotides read TGTGCCACCAGGAGAGGGTCAGGGATGGGCACTGAAGCTTTCTTT.

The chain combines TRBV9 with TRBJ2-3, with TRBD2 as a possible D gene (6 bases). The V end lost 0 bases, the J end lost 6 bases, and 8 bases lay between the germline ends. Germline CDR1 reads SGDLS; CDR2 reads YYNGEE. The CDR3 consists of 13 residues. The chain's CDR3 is CASSVGGEDTQYF. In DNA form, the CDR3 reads TGTGCCAGCAGCGTAGGCGGGGAGGATACGCAGTATTTT.

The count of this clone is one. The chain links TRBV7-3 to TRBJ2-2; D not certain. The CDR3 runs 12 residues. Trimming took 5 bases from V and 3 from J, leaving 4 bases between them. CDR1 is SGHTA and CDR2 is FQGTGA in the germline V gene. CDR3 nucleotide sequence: TGTGCCAGCAGCGGAGACACCGGGGAGCTGTTTTTT. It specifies CASSGDTGELFF.

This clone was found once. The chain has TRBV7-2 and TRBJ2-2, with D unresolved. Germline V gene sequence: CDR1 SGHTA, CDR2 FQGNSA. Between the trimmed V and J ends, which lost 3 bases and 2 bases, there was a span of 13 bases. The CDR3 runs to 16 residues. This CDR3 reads CASSFNGPRNTGELFF. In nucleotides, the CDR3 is TGTGCCAGCAGCTTTAATGGACCCAGAAACACCGGGGAGCTGTTTTTT.

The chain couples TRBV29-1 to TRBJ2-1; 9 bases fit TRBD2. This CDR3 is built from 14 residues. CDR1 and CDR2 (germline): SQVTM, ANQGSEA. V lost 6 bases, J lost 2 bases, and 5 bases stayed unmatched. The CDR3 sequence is CSVVAGDTYNEQFF. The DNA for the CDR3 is TGCAGCGTCGTAGCGGGGGACACCTACAATGAGCAGTTCTTC.